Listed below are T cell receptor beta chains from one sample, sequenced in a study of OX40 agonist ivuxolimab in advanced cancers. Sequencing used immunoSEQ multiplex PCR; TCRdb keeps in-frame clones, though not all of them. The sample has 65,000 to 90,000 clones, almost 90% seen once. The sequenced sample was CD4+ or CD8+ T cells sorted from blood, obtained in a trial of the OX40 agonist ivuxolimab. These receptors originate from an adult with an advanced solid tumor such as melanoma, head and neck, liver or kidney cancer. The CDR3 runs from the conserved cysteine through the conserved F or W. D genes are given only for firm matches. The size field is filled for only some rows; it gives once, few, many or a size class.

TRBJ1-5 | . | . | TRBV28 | CASNGAGELHQPQHF | TGTGCCAGCAATGGCGCCGGGGAGCTGCATCAGCCCCAGCATTTT
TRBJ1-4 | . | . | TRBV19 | CASRTAFATNEKLFF | TGTGCCAGTAGGACGGCCTTTGCAACTAATGAAAAACTGTTTTTT
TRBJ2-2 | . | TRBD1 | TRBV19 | CASSPRTGSVTGELFF | TGTGCCAGTAGTCCCCGGACAGGGTCGGTCACCGGGGAGCTGTTTTTT
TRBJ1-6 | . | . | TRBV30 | CAWSVDGFGNSPLHF | TGTGCCTGGAGTGTAGATGGATTCGGTAATTCACCCCTCCACTTT
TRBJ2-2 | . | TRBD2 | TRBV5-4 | CASRTDGGANTGELFF | TGTGCCAGCCGTACCGACGGGGGGGCGAACACCGGGGAGCTGTTTTTT
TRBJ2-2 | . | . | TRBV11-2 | CASSPRMGLNTGELFF | TGTGCCAGCAGTCCACGTATGGGCTTAAACACCGGGGAGCTGTTTTTT
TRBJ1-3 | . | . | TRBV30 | CAWSAPYRFGTIYF | TGTGCCTGGAGTGCCCCCTACAGGTTCGGCACCATATATTTT
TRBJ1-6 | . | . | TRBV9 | CASSAATYNSPLHF | TGTGCCAGCAGCGCTGCAACCTATAATTCACCCCTCCACTTT
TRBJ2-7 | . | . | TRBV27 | CASSLVGGYEQYF | TGTGCCAGCAGTTTAGTAGGGGGCTACGAGCAGTACTTC
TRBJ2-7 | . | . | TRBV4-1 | CASRDRYSYEQYF | TGCGCCAGCAGGGACAGATACAGCTACGAGCAGTACTTC
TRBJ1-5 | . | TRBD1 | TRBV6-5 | CASRTGQNSNQPQHF | TGTGCCAGCAGAACGGGACAGAATAGCAATCAGCCCCAGCATTTT
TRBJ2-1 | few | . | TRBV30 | CAWGESNSYNEQFF | TGTGCCTGGGGGGAGAGTAACTCCTACAATGAGCAGTTCTTC
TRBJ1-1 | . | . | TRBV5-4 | CASSFSVNTEAFF | TGTGCCAGCAGCTTCTCAGTGAACACTGAAGCTTTCTTT
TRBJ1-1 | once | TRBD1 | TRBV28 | CASSPGQGVNTEAFF | TGTGCCAGCAGTCCAGGACAGGGAGTGAACACTGAAGCTTTCTTT
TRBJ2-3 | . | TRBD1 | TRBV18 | CASSPGTGVTDTQYF | TGTGCCAGCTCACCCGGGACAGGCGTCACAGATACGCAGTATTTT
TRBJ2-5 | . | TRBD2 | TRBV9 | CASSVGGLAGVETQYF | TGTGCCAGCAGCGTAGGGGGACTAGCGGGAGTAGAGACCCAGTACTTC
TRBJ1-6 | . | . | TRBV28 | CASSVTNSPLHF | TGTGCCAGCAGCGTTACAAATTCACCCCTCCACTTT
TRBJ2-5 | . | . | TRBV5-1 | CASRRATGSGETQYF | TGCGCCAGCAGAAGGGCCACAGGGTCAGGGGAGACCCAGTACTTC
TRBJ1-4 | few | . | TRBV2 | CASSVRREKLFF | TGTGCCAGCAGTGTACGGAGGGAAAAACTGTTTTTT
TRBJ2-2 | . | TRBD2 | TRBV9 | CASSVDPGGNTGELFF | TGTGCCAGCAGCGTAGACCCGGGAGGGAACACCGGGGAGCTGTTTTTT
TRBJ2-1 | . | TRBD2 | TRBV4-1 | CASSQVLAGGDEQFF | TGCGCCAGCAGCCAAGTCCTAGCGGGAGGGGATGAGCAGTTCTTC
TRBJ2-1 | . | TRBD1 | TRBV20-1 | CSARRDREQFF | TGCAGTGCTAGGAGGGACAGAGAGCAGTTCTTC
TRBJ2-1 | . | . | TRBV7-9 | CASSGETSKQFF | TGTGCCAGCAGCGGGGAGACCTCGAAGCAGTTCTTC
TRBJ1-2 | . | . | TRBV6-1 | CASSDSRDPIF | TGTGCCAGCAGTGATTCCCGGGACCCCATCTTC
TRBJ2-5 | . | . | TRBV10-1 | CASSETEGETQYF | TGCGCCAGCAGTGAGACAGAGGGGGAGACCCAGTACTTC
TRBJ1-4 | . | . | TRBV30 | CAWSGRGQNNEKLFF | TGTGCCTGGAGCGGACGCGGGCAGAATAATGAAAAACTGTTTTTT
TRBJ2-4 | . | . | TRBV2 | CASSDTGVAKNIQYF | TGTGCCAGCAGTGATACGGGGGTAGCCAAAAACATTCAGTACTTC
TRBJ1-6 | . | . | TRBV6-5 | CASSPGQLYSPLHF | TGTGCCAGCAGTCCCGGACAGCTCTATTCACCCCTCCACTTT
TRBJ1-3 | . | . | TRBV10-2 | CADKGDRRRSGNTIYF | TGCGCCGACAAGGGAGACAGGAGACGCTCTGGAAACACCATATATTTT
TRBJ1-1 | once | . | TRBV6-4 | CASRVQGSNTEAFF | TGTGCCAGCAGGGTACAGGGTTCGAACACTGAAGCTTTCTTT
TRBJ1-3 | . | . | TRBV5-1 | CASSPGTQRTYGNTIYF | TGCGCCAGCAGCCCGGGGACTCAAAGAACTTATGGAAACACCATATATTTT
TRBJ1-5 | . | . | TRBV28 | CASSFYSDQPQHF | TGTGCCAGCAGTTTTTATTCAGATCAGCCCCAGCATTTT
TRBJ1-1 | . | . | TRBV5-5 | CASSPIGQINTEAFF | TGTGCCAGCAGCCCTATTGGCCAGATAAACACTGAAGCTTTCTTT
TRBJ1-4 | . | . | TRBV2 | CASSAGRGDEKLFF | TGTGCCAGCAGTGCGGGCAGGGGAGATGAAAAACTGTTTTTT
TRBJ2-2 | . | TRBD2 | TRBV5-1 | CASSPQGSGGSGELFF | TGCGCCAGCAGCCCCCAGGGTAGCGGGGGTTCCGGGGAGCTGTTTTTT
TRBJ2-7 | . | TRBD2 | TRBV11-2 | CASRTSVTYEQYF | TGTGCCAGCCGGACTAGCGTCACCTACGAGCAGTACTTC
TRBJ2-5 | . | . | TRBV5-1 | CASSLYPGGETQYF | TGCGCCAGCAGCTTGTACCCGGGTGGGGAGACCCAGTACTTC
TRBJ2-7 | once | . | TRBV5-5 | CASSQGRYEQYF | TGTGCCAGCAGCCAGGGGAGGTACGAGCAGTACTTC
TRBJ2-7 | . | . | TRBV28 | CASSPGRYEQYF | TGTGCCAGCAGTCCCGGAAGATACGAGCAGTACTTC
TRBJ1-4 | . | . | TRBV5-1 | CASSLGTATNEKLFF | TGCGCCAGCAGCTTGGGGACAGCAACTAATGAAAAACTGTTTTTT
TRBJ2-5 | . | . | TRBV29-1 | CSVEGGGQTQYF | TGCAGCGTTGAAGGGGGCGGGCAGACCCAGTACTTC
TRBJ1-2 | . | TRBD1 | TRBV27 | CASSLAGGYGYTF | TGTGCCAGCAGTTTAGCAGGGGGCTATGGCTACACCTTC
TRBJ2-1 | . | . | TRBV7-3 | CASSTNGQSNEQFF | TGTGCCAGCAGCACCAACGGACAGAGCAATGAGCAGTTCTTC
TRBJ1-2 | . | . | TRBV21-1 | CASSPREDIVDGYTF | TGTGCCAGCAGCCCCCGGGAGGACATAGTCGATGGCTACACCTTC
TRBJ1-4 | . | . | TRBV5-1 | CASSSGDVNEKLFF | TGCGCCAGCTCGTCAGGGGATGTTAATGAAAAACTGTTTTTT
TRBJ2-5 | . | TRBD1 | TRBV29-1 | CSVVGGEGETQYF | TGCAGCGTTGTAGGGGGCGAAGGGGAGACCCAGTACTTC
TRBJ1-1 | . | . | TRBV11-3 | CASSSAGGPDTEAFF | TGTGCCAGCAGCTCAGCCGGGGGGCCGGACACTGAAGCTTTCTTT
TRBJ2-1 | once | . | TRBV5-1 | CASSLGGRNNEQFF | TGCGCCAGCAGCTTGGGAGGGAGAAACAATGAGCAGTTCTTC